One sample yielded the 2 T cell receptor beta chains listed below, sequenced in a study of CD8 T cells in Susac syndrome. Roughly 0.45 to 1 ug RNA was reverse transcribed with random hexamers. One entry per CDR3 protein, called by TCRdb with MiXCR from the immunoSEQ multiplex PCR reads. Here the sample spans tens of thousands of distinct CDR3 sequences, roughly 91% being singletons. Sequences were obtained from CD4+ T cells from PBMCs. Receptor source: a human donor with Susac syndrome.

The chain is built from TRBV7-9 and TRBJ1-6; the D is unclear. The V and J ends lost 2 bases and 6 bases respectively, with 17 bases between them. Germline CDR1 reads SEHNR; CDR2 reads FQNEAQ (reference sequence). The CDR3 loop spans 17 amino acids. CDR3 in amino acids: CASSLRIQQRVNSPLHF. DNA of the CDR3: TGTGCCAGCAGCTTAAGAATCCAGCAAAGGGTTAATTCACCCCTCCACTTT.

The chain's CDR3 is CASSLVKQADNEQFF. The CDR3 DNA reads as TGTGCCAGCAGCTTAGTAAAACAGGCCGACAATGAGCAGTTCTTC. The V call is TRBV7-9, the J call TRBJ2-1, with TRBD1 as a possible D gene (5 bases). Germline V gene data show CDR1 as SEHNR and CDR2 as FQNEAQ (reference sequence). The CDR3 spans 15 residues. Deletions cut 1 base from V and 5 bases from J, with 12 bases between.